These T cell receptor beta chains were read from a single sample in a study of T-cell memory formation after mild COVID-19. TCRdb reprocessed the 5' RACE reads via MiXCR and lists one record per CDR3 protein. This table holds approximately 410,000 distinct CDR3 sequences, more than 20% found once. Sequencing input: PBMCs or a T cell subset sorted from them (not recorded which). Every receptor here comes from an adult woman who had mild COVID-19 (a few samples of this study predate the infection). Cell type and time point are not known. CDR3s include the opening cysteine and the closing phenylalanine or tryptophan. The order of the fields is J gene, clone size, V gene, D gene, CDR3 protein, CDR3 DNA. A D gene is named only where the DNA matches it firmly. Clone size appears in some rows only: once, few, many, or a class for an expanded clone.

j_gene: TRBJ2-7; abundance: once; v_gene: TRBV30; d_gene: -; CDR3aa: CAWSAPSRADLSYEQYF; CDR3nt: TGTGCCTGGAGTGCCCCATCCCGGGCAGATCTCTCCTACGAGCAGTACTTC
j_gene: TRBJ2-1; abundance: few; v_gene: TRBV5-1; d_gene: -; CDR3aa: CASSFFGVNEQFF; CDR3nt: TGCGCCAGCAGCTTCTTTGGGGTTAATGAGCAGTTCTTC
j_gene: TRBJ2-1; abundance: -; v_gene: TRBV4-2; d_gene: TRBD2; CDR3aa: CASSQGLAVAEQFF; CDR3nt: TGTGCCAGCAGCCAAGGACTAGCGGTGGCGGAGCAGTTCTTC
j_gene: TRBJ2-1; abundance: many; v_gene: TRBV7-9; d_gene: -; CDR3aa: CASSLGTASSYNEQFF; CDR3nt: TGTGCCAGCAGCTTAGGGACAGCGAGCTCCTACAATGAGCAGTTCTTC
j_gene: TRBJ2-5; abundance: -; v_gene: TRBV4-1; d_gene: TRBD2; CDR3aa: CASSQGLAGGLETQYF; CDR3nt: TGCGCCAGCAGCCAGGGACTAGCGGGGGGGCTGGAGACCCAGTACTTC
j_gene: TRBJ2-5; abundance: few; v_gene: TRBV7-9; d_gene: TRBD2; CDR3aa: CASSFSGRETQYF; CDR3nt: TGTGCCAGCAGCTTTAGCGGGAGGGAGACCCAGTACTTC
j_gene: TRBJ2-1; abundance: few; v_gene: TRBV4-1; d_gene: TRBD2; CDR3aa: CASSPWGVSGSRYGSIVYNEQFF; CDR3nt: TGCGCCAGCAGCCCCTGGGGGGTTAGCGGGAGTCGATACGGGTCTATCGTCTACAATGAGCAGTTCTTC
j_gene: TRBJ1-1; abundance: -; v_gene: TRBV5-4; d_gene: -; CDR3aa: CASSLRTAAHTEAFF; CDR3nt: TGTGCCAGCAGCTTGCGCACAGCGGCTCACACTGAAGCTTTCTTT
j_gene: TRBJ2-7; abundance: many; v_gene: TRBV5-1; d_gene: TRBD2; CDR3aa: CASSSGAGGVYEQYF; CDR3nt: TGCGCCAGCAGCAGTGGAGCGGGAGGGGTCTACGAGCAGTACTTC
j_gene: TRBJ1-5; abundance: -; v_gene: TRBV24-1; d_gene: TRBD1; CDR3aa: CATSESGTGNQPQHF; CDR3nt: TGTGCCACCAGTGAATCCGGGACAGGCAATCAGCCCCAGCATTTT
j_gene: TRBJ1-5; abundance: -; v_gene: TRBV19; d_gene: -; CDR3aa: CASPTENYSNQPQHF; CDR3nt: TGTGCCAGCCCGACAGAGAATTATAGCAATCAGCCCCAGCATTTT
j_gene: TRBJ2-3; abundance: few; v_gene: TRBV19; d_gene: TRBD1; CDR3aa: CASMDRGLTDTQYF; CDR3nt: TGTGCCAGTATGGACAGGGGGTTAACAGATACGCAGTATTTT
j_gene: TRBJ2-2; abundance: -; v_gene: TRBV24-1; d_gene: TRBD2; CDR3aa: CATSARRTSAERTGELFF; CDR3nt: TGTGCCACCAGTGCCAGACGGACTAGCGCAGAAAGGACCGGGGAGCTGTTTTTT
j_gene: TRBJ2-1; abundance: few; v_gene: TRBV12-3/TRBV12-4; d_gene: TRBD1; CDR3aa: CASSLGDRYNEQFF; CDR3nt: TGTGCCAGCAGTTTGGGGGACAGATACAATGAGCAGTTCTTC
j_gene: TRBJ2-7; abundance: few; v_gene: TRBV5-1; d_gene: TRBD2; CDR3aa: CASSEREIYEQYF; CDR3nt: TGCGCCAGCAGCGAGCGGGAGATCTACGAGCAGTACTTC
j_gene: TRBJ2-5; abundance: -; v_gene: TRBV7-7; d_gene: TRBD2; CDR3aa: CASSSGTSGSQETQYF; CDR3nt: TGTGCTAGCAGCTCGGGGACTAGCGGGAGCCAAGAGACCCAGTACTTC
j_gene: TRBJ2-7; abundance: -; v_gene: TRBV9; d_gene: TRBD2; CDR3aa: CASSALAGGYEQYF; CDR3nt: TGTGCCAGCAGCGCACTAGCGGGGGGCTACGAGCAGTACTTC
j_gene: TRBJ2-5; abundance: few; v_gene: TRBV2; d_gene: -; CDR3aa: CASSEGLEKTQYF; CDR3nt: TGTGCCAGCAGTGAAGGATTGGAGAAGACCCAGTACTTC
j_gene: TRBJ2-1; abundance: -; v_gene: TRBV5-1; d_gene: TRBD2; CDR3aa: CASNRLAGGSNNEQFF; CDR3nt: TGCGCCAGCAACCGACTAGCGGGGGGGAGTAACAATGAGCAGTTCTTC
j_gene: TRBJ2-1; abundance: -; v_gene: TRBV7-6; d_gene: -; CDR3aa: CASSNRRTTSNEQFF; CDR3nt: TGTGCCAGCAGCAATAGGCGGACCACCTCCAATGAGCAGTTCTTC
j_gene: TRBJ1-2; abundance: -; v_gene: TRBV12-3/TRBV12-4; d_gene: -; CDR3aa: CASSSRADNYGYTF; CDR3nt: TGTGCCAGCAGTTCCCGAGCGGATAACTATGGCTACACCTTC
j_gene: TRBJ1-2; abundance: -; v_gene: TRBV6-2/TRBV6-3; d_gene: -; CDR3aa: CATETGANYGYTF; CDR3nt: TGTGCCACCGAGACAGGAGCTAACTATGGCTACACCTTC
j_gene: TRBJ1-1; abundance: -; v_gene: TRBV6-2/TRBV6-3; d_gene: TRBD1; CDR3aa: CASSYYRGPEAFF; CDR3nt: TGTGCCAGCAGTTATTACAGGGGGCCTGAAGCTTTCTTT
j_gene: TRBJ2-1; abundance: -; v_gene: TRBV12-5; d_gene: -; CDR3aa: CASGDWASGRLGQFF; CDR3nt: TGTGCTAGTGGCGACTGGGCGTCCGGGCGGTTGGGGCAGTTCTTC
j_gene: TRBJ2-3; abundance: few; v_gene: TRBV19; d_gene: -; CDR3aa: CASSENRDFGDTQYF; CDR3nt: TGTGCCAGTAGTGAAAACCGGGACTTCGGAGATACGCAGTATTTT
j_gene: TRBJ2-2; abundance: -; v_gene: TRBV29-1; d_gene: -; CDR3aa: CSVSRGHLNTGELFF; CDR3nt: TGCAGCGTCTCTAGGGGACACCTTAACACCGGGGAGCTGTTTTTT
j_gene: TRBJ1-5; abundance: few; v_gene: TRBV12-3/TRBV12-4; d_gene: -; CDR3aa: CASRVTNQPQHF; CDR3nt: TGTGCCAGCAGGGTCACCAATCAGCCCCAGCATTTT
j_gene: TRBJ1-2; abundance: few; v_gene: TRBV5-1; d_gene: TRBD1; CDR3aa: CASSLGDSQPYGYTF; CDR3nt: TGCGCCAGCAGCTTGGGGGACAGCCAGCCCTATGGCTACACCTTC
j_gene: TRBJ2-1; abundance: many; v_gene: TRBV6-2/TRBV6-3; d_gene: TRBD2; CDR3aa: CASSGLAGPHSYNEQFF; CDR3nt: TGTGCCAGCAGTGGACTAGCGGGTCCTCACTCCTACAATGAGCAGTTCTTC